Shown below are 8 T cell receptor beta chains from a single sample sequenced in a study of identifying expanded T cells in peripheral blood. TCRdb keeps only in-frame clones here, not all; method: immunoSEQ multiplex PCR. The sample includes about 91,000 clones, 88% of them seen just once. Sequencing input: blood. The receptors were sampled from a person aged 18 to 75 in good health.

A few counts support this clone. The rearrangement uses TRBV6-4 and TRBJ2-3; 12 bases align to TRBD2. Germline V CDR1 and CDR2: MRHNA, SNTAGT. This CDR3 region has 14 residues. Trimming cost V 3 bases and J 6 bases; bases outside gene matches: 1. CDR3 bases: TGTGCCAGCAGTGAGCTAGCGGGGGGGGATACGCAGTATTTT. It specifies CASSELAGGDTQYF.

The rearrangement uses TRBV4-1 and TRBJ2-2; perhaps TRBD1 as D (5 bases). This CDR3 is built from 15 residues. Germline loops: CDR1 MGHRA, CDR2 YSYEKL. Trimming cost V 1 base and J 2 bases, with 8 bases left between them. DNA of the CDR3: TGCGCCAGCAGCCAAGGGGGCGGAAACACCGGGGAGCTGTTTTTT. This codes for CASSQGGGNTGELFF.

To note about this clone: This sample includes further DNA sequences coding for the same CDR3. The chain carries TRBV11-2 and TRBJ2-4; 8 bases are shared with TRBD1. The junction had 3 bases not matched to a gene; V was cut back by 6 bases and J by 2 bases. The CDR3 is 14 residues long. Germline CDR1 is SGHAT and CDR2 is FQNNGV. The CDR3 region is CASRDRESKNIQYF. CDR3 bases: TGTGCCAGCAGGGACAGGGAGTCCAAAAACATTCAGTACTTC.

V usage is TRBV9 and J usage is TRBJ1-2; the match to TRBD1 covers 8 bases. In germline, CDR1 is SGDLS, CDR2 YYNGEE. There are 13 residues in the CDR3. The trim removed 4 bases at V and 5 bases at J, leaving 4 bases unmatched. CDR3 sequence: CASSPRTGYGYTF. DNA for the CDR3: TGTGCCAGCAGCCCCCGGACAGGGTATGGCTACACCTTC.

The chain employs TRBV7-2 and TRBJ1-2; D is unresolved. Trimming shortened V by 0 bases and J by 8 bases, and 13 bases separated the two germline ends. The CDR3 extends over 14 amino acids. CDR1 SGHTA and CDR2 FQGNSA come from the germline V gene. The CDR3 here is CASSLASRAGGYTF. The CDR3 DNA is TGTGCCAGCAGCTTAGCTAGTCGGGCGGGGGGCTACACCTTC.

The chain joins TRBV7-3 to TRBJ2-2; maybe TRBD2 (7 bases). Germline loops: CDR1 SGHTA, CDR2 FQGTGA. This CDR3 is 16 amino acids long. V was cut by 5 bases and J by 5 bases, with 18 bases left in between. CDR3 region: CASSPNGGARTGELFF. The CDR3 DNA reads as TGTGCCAGCAGCCCAAATGGGGGGGCGAGAACCGGGGAGCTGTTTTTT.

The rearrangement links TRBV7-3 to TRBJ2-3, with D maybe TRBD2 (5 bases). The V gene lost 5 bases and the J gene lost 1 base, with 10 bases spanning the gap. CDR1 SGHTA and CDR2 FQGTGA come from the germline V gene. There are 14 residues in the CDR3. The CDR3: CASSPLGGTDTQYF. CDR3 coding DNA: TGTGCCAGCAGCCCCCTCGGGGGCACAGATACGCAGTATTTT. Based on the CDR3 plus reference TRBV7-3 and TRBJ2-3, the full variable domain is GAGVSQTPSNKVTEKGKYVELRCDPISGHTALYWYRQSLGQGPEFLIYFQGTGAADDSGLPNDRFFAVRPEGSVSTLKIQRTERGDSAVYLCASSPLGGTDTQYFGPGTRLTVL.

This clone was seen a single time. The CDR3 sequence is CASSFSGGITDTQYF. CDR3 DNA sequence: TGTGCCAGCAGCTTTAGCGGGGGGATAACAGATACGCAGTATTTT. This chain links TRBV7-9 with TRBJ2-3, with TRBD2 identical over 10 bases. The CDR3 has 15 residues. Germline CDR1 is SEHNR and CDR2 is FQNEAQ (reference sequence). The trim removed 3 bases at V and 3 bases at J, leaving 3 bases unmatched.